The clone carrying this T cell receptor (beta chain) was counted a few times. The antigen is unknown. This sample stems from a study of identical twins. TCRdb called the 5' RACE reads again in MiXCR, with one record for every CDR3 protein. The table lists approximately 890,000 distinct CDR3 sequences, 10% to 15% of them singletons, with around 1.6% in the top ten. The study, taken as a whole, reports: Excess sharing between twins was weaker in beta out-of-frame sequences. Out-of-frame TCR alpha sharing in monozygotic twins exceeded recombination model predictions.

This same sample was also taken into another study, of yellow fever vaccine responses in identical twins.

Sequencing used PBMCs. This sequence was found in a woman between 18 and 30 years old in good health.

The chain's CDR3 is CASSSKLAGPIDTQYF. The CDR3 DNA reads TGTGCCAGCAGCTCAAAACTAGCGGGGCCAATAGATACGCAGTATTTT. This chain uses TRBV7-8 with TRBJ2-3; TRBD2 matches 10 bases. V was clipped by 4 bases and J by 5 bases; unmatched bases: 9. CDR3 length equals 16 residues. Germline loops: CDR1 SGHVS, CDR2 FQNEAQ.